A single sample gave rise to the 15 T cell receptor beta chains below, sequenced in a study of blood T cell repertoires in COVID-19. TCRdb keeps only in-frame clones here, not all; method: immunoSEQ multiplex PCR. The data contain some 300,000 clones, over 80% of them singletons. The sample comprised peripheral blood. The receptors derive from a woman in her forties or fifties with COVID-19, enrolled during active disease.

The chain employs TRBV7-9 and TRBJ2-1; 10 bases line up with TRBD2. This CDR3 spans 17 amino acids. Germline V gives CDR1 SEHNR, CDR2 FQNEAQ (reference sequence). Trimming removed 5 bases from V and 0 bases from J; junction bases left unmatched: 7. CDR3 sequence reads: CASSSGLAESSYNEQFF. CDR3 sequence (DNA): TGTGCCAGCAGCAGTGGACTAGCGGAAAGCTCCTACAATGAGCAGTTCTTC.

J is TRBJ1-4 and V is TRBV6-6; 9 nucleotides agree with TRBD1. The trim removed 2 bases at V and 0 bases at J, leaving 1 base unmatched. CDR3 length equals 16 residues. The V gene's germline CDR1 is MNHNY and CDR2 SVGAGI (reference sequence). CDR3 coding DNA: TGTGCCAGCAGTTACGGGACAGGGACAACTAATGAAAAACTGTTTTTT. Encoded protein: CASSYGTGTTNEKLFF.

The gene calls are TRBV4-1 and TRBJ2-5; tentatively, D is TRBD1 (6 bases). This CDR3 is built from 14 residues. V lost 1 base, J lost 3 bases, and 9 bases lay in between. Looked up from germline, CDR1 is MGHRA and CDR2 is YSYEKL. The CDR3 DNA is TGCGCCAGCAGCCAAGTCAACAGGGAAGAGACCCAGTACTTC. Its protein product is CASSQVNREETQYF.

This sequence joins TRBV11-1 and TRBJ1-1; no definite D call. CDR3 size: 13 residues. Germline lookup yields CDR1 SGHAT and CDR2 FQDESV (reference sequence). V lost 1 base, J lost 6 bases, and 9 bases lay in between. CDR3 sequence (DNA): TGTGCCAGCAGCTTAGGCCACGGGGCTGAAGCTTTCTTT. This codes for CASSLGHGAEAFF.

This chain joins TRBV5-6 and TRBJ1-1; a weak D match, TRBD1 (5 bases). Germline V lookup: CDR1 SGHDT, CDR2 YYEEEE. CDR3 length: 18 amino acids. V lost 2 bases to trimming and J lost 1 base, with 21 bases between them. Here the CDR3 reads CASSFAGGARASNTEAFF. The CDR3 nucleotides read TGTGCCAGCAGCTTCGCGGGAGGGGCGCGAGCCTCGAACACTGAAGCTTTCTTT.

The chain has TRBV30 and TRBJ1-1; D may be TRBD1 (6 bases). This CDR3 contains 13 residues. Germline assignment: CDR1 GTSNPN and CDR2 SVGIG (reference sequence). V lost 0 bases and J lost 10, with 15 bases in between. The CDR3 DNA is TGTGCCTGGAGTGTAGGGGCAGGGGTGGCAGCTTTCTTT. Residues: CAWSVGAGVAAFF.

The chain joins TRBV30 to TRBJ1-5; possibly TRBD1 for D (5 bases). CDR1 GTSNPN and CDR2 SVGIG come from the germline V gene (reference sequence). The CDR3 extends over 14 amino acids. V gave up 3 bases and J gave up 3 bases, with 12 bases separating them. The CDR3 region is CAWSSGADNQPQHF. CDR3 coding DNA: TGTGCCTGGAGCAGCGGGGCAGACAATCAGCCCCAGCATTTT.

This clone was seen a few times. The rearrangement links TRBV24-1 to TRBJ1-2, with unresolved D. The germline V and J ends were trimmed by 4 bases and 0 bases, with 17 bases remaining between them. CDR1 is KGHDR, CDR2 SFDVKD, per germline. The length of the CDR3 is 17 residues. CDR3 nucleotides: TGTGCCACCAGTGACCCCCGAAGAGGGCAGGCTAACTATGGCTACACCTTC. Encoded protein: CATSDPRRGQANYGYTF.

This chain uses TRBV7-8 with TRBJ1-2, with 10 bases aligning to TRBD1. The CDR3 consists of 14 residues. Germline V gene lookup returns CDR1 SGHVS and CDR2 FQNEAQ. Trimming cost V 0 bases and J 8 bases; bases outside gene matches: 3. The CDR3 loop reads CASSLARQGAGYTF. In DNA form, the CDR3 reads TGTGCCAGCAGCTTAGCTAGACAGGGGGCGGGCTACACCTTC.

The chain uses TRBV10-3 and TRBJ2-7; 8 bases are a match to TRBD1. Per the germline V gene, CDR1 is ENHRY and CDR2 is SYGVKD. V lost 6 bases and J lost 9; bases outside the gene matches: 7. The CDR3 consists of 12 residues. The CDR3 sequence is CAISSDRGVQYF. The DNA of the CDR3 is TGTGCCATCAGCTCCGACAGGGGTGTGCAGTACTTC.

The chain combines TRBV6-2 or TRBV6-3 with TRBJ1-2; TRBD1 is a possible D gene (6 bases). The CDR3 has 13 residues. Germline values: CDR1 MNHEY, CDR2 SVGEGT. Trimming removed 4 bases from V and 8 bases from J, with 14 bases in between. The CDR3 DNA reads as TGTGCCAGCAGTTTTACAGGGTCTAGCGGCTACACCTTC. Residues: CASSFTGSSGYTF.

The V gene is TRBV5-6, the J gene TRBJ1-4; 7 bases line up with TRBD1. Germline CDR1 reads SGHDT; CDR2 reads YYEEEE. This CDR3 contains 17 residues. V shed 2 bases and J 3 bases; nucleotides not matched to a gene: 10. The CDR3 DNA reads TGTGCCAGCAGCTTCGGCAGGGGGATCGGCTCTAATGAAAAACTGTTTTTT. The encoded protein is CASSFGRGIGSNEKLFF.

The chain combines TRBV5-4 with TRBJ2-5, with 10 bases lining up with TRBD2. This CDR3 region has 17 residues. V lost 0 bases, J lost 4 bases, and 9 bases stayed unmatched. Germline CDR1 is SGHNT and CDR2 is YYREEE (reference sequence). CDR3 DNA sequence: TGTGCCAGCAGCTTGGCCCGGATAGCGGGAGGCCCAGAGACCCAGTACTTC. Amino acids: CASSLARIAGGPETQYF.

The CDR3 region has the DNA TGTGCCAGCAGGCCCGGACTAGCGGGAGGTGAGCAGTTCTTC. Translating it yields CASRPGLAGGEQFF. The genes are TRBV2 and TRBJ2-1; TRBD2 aligns across 14 bases. V lost 6 bases to trimming and J lost 9 bases; unmatched junction nucleotides: 4. Germline CDR1 is SNHLY and CDR2 is FYNNEI. The CDR3 consists of 14 residues.

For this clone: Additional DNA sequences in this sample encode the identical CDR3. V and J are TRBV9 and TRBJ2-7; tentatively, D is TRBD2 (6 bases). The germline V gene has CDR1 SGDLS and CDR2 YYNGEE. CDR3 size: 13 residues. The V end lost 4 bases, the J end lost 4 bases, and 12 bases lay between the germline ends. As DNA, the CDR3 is TGTGCCAGCAGCCCATCCCGGGGGTACGAGCAGTACTTC. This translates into CASSPSRGYEQYF.